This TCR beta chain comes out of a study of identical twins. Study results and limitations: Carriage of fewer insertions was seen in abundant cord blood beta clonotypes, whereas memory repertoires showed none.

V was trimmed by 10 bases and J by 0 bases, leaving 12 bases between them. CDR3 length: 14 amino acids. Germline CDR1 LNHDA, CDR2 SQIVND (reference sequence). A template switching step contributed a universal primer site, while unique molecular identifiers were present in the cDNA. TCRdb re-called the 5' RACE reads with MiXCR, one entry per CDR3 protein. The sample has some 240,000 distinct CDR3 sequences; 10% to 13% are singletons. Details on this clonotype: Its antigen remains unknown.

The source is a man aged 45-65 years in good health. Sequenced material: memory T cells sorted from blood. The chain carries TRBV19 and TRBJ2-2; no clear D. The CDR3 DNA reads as TGTGCCACGACCGTCGACCCGAACACCGGGGAGCTGTTTTTT. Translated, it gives CATTVDPNTGELFF.